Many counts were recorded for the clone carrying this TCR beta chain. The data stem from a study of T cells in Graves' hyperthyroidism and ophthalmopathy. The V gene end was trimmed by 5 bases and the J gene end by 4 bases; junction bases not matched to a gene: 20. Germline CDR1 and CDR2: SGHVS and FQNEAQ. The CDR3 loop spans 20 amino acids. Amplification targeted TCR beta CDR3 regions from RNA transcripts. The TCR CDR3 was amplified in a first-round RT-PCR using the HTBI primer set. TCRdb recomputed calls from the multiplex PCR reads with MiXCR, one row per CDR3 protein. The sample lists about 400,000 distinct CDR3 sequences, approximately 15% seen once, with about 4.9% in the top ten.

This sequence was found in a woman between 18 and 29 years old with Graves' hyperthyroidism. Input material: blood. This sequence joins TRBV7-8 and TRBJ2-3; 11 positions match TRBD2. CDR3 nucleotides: TGTGCCAGCAGCCTGCGGCGAGAAGGGACTAGCGGCACCCCCCCAGATACGCAGTATTTT. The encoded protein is CASSLRREGTSGTPPDTQYF.